This T cell receptor beta chain is from a study of cytomegalovirus exposure and HLA in healthy donors. Study-level results: Specificity for CMV antigens was confirmed in vitro for three of the CMV-associated chains. Rare TCR sequences predominated, though certain public TCRs were found in many donors. That first-cohort TCR clusters tended to co-occur in the 95 to 150 validation repertoires was found in a later analysis.

The assay was immunoSEQ multiplex PCR, and TCRdb's table has in-frame clones only and misses some. Here the sample spans tens of thousands of clones, approximately 96% being singletons. Separation from the roughly 680-subject first cohort characterized the roughly 120-subject validation cohort, to which the donors belonged. Germline CDR1 and CDR2: MRHNA and SNTAGT. V lost 3 bases, J lost 5 bases, and 7 bases stayed unmatched. CDR3 length: 15 amino acids. Remarks on this clone: Its antigen remains unidentified.

Sample: PBMCs. The V call is TRBV6-4, the J call TRBJ2-5; 9 bases are shared with TRBD2. The receptor's source is a man between 18 and 29 years old in good health and CMV-seropositive. The CDR3 loop is CASSEGAGGKETQYF. CDR3 in DNA: TGTGCCAGCAGTGAAGGAGCGGGGGGAAAGGAGACCCAGTACTTC.